This T cell receptor (beta chain) stems from a study of T cell repertoires in cytomegalovirus infection. MiXCR was run by TCRdb on the reads, yielding one entry per CDR3 protein. The sample records 60,000 to 85,000 distinct CDR3 sequences, 22% being singletons. This clonotype was seen only a few times. Its target is unknown. The CDR3 has 16 residues. V dropped 0 bases and J dropped 0; count of bases not matched to a gene: 4. Germline V gene lookup returns CDR1 SGHRS and CDR2 YFSETQ. General observations from the study: Dominating the ex vivo response were HLA-C-restricted CMV-specific TCR beta clonotypes.

This TCR was recovered from a human donor in good health (CMV status not recorded). Some clones in this sample may be carry-over from other donors' samples. The material sequenced was PBMCs, sequenced either directly or after in vitro stimulation (not recorded which). V gene TRBV5-1 combines with J gene TRBJ2-7; 9 nucleotides line up with TRBD2. CDR3 bases: TGCGCCAGCAGCTTGGGTACACTAGCGGGCTCCTACGAGCAGTACTTC. It codes for CASSLGTLAGSYEQYF.